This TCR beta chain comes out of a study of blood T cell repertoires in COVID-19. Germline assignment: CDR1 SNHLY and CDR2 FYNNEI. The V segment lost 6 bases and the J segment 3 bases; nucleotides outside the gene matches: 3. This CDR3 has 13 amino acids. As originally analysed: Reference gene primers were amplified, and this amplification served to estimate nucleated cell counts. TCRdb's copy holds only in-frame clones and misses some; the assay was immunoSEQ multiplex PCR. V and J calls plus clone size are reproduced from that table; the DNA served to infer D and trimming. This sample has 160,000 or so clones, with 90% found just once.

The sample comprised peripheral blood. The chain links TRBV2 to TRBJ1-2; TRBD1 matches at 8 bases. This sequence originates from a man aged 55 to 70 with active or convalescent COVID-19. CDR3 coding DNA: TGTGCCAGCAGCGCGGGACAGGACTATGGCTACACCTTC. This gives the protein CASSAGQDYGYTF.